Listed here are 3 T cell receptor beta chains from one sample, sequenced in a study of cytomegalovirus exposure and HLA in healthy donors. Primers included in the PCR were 60 Vbeta and 13 Jbeta primers. Clones were read by immunoSEQ multiplex PCR, and TCRdb kept only the in-frame ones, dropping some. The sample lists roughly 140,000 clones, roughly 75% occurring once. Input material: PBMCs. These receptors all come from a man aged 25 to 40 in good health and CMV-seronegative.

The genes are TRBV7-2 and TRBJ1-3; D possibly corresponds to TRBD1 (6 bases). Trimming pared 3 bases from V and 0 bases from J, leaving 15 bases between. The CDR3 loop spans 17 amino acids. Germline V gene lookup returns CDR1 SGHTA and CDR2 FQGNSA. The CDR3 loop reads CASSLATGTNSGNTIYF. The CDR3 coding sequence is TGTGCCAGCAGCTTGGCGACAGGAACTAACTCTGGAAACACCATATATTTT.

The chain links TRBV5-6 to TRBJ2-7, with D perhaps TRBD1 (6 bases). CDR3 length: 16 residues. With 5 bases removed from V and 4 bases from J, the gap between germline ends came to 22 bases. Germline V gives CDR1 SGHDT, CDR2 YYEEEE. In DNA, the CDR3 is TGTGCCAGCAGTTCTACCGGGACACCTTCAACGTACGAGCAGTACTTC. Translation gives CASSSTGTPSTYEQYF.

This clone is a singleton in its sample. V and J are TRBV7-2 and TRBJ1-2; TRBD1 agrees at 7 bases. The CDR3 has 15 residues. From germline, CDR1 is SGHTA and CDR2 FQGNSA. The V gene end was trimmed by 4 bases and the J gene end by 4 bases; junction bases not matched to a gene: 9. CDR3 DNA: TGTGCCAGCAGCTCCGGGACAGCGAGGGGCTATGGCTACACCTTC. It yields the protein CASSSGTARGYGYTF.